This T cell receptor (beta chain) was observed in a study of blood T cell repertoires in COVID-19. This clone was seen many times. Germline V gene sequence: CDR1 LGHDT, CDR2 YNNKEL (reference sequence). With 1 base clipped from V and 4 bases from J, the junction kept 4 bases outside the gene matches. This CDR3 spans 14 amino acids. In the authors' workflow: Nucleated cell counts were estimated from reference gene primer amplification. Assay: immunoSEQ multiplex PCR; the TCRdb copy retains only in-frame clones and omits some. V and J calls and clone size are given by that table; D and trimming were obtained from the DNA. Among about 70,000 clones listed, around three quarters were seen once.

V usage is TRBV3-1 (or the pseudogene TRBV3-2) and J usage is TRBJ2-7, with 7 positions matching TRBD2. Sequenced sample: peripheral blood. This TCR came from a human donor in a cohort sampled during active COVID-19. CDR3 nucleotide sequence: TGTGCCAGCAGCCAAGGTGCTAGCGGATACGAGCAGTACTTC. Encoded protein: CASSQGASGYEQYF.